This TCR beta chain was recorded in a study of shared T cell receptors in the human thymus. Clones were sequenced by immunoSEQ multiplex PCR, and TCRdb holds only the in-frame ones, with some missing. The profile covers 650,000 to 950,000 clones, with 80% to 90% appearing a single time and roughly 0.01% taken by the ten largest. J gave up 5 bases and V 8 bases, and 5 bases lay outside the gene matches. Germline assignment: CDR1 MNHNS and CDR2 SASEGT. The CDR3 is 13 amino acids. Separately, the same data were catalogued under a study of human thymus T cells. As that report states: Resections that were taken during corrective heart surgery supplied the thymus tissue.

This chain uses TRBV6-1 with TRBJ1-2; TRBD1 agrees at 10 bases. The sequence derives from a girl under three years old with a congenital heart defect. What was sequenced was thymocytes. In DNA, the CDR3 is TGTGCCAGCGATCCGGACAGGGGGTATGGCTACACCTTC. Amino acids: CASDPDRGYGYTF.